Shown below are 9 T cell receptor beta chains from a single sample sequenced in a study of breast tumors, draining lymph nodes, adjacent tissues. TCRdb re-called the multiplex PCR reads with MiXCR, one entry per CDR3 protein. The sample records some 120,000 distinct CDR3 sequences, about 20% being singletons. Samples came from axillary lymph nodes draining the breast cancer. Input material: axillary lymph node tissue. The source is a female donor with breast cancer. Some clones in this sample may be carry-over from other donors' samples.

This clonotype was recorded at least ten times. The chain uses TRBV25-1 and TRBJ2-6; unclear D gene. CDR3 length: 13 residues. Germline loops: CDR1 MGHDK, CDR2 SYGVNS. Trimming took 6 bases from V and 4 from J, leaving 7 bases between them. CDR3 in DNA: TGTGCCAGCAGGGGCGCCGGGGCCAACGTCCTGACTTTC. Its protein product is CASRGAGANVLTF.

This clonotype was found a few times. This chain connects TRBV11-3 to TRBJ2-3; D unclear. The CDR3 covers 13 residues. V was shortened by 3 bases and J by 5 bases, with 9 bases between the two germline ends. CDR1 is SGHNT, CDR2 YENEEA, per germline. CDR3 residues: CASSFSGRDTQYF. CDR3 nucleotide sequence: TGTGCCAGCAGCTTTTCAGGAAGAGATACGCAGTATTTT.

The table lists this clonotype with many counts. This chain connects TRBV20-1 to TRBJ1-2; D is unresolved. Per germline, CDR1 DFQATT and CDR2 SNEGSKA (reference sequence). V was shortened by 0 bases and J by 4 bases, with 21 bases between the two germline ends. The CDR3 is 17 amino acids. In nucleotides, the CDR3 is TGCAGTGCTAGAGACCCTCCCTCCGCTGGGGAGGGCTATGGCTACACCTTC. It specifies CSARDPPSAGEGYGYTF.

This clonotype was observed at least ten times. The chain is built from TRBV5-8 and TRBJ2-7; 8 bases match TRBD1. Germline lookup yields CDR1 SGHTS and CDR2 YDEGEE. The CDR3 totals 16 residues. J was trimmed by 2 bases and V by 1 base; bases with no gene match: 8. DNA for the CDR3: TGTGCCAGCAGCTTGCCTCGAGGGACAGGAGCCTACGAGCAGTACTTC. Encoded protein: CASSLPRGTGAYEQYF.

This clonotype was counted at least ten times. The chain combines TRBV19 with TRBJ2-7; 9 bases map to TRBD2. CDR1 LNHDA and CDR2 SQIVND come from the germline V gene (reference sequence). J was trimmed by 6 bases and V by 4 bases; bases with no gene match: 7. CDR3 length equals 14 residues. CDR3 nucleotide sequence: TGTGCCAGTAGTAGCGGGAGGGCCACGGGCGAGCAGTACTTC. Its protein is CASSSGRATGEQYF.

This clonotype was observed many times. The chain recombines TRBV5-6 with TRBJ2-5; 8 bases are shared with TRBD2. Looked up from germline, CDR1 is SGHDT and CDR2 is YYEEEE. V lost 0 bases, J lost 3 bases, and 4 bases stayed unmatched. The CDR3 loop spans 15 amino acids. CDR3: CASSLVLGGEETQYF. CDR3 DNA: TGTGCCAGCAGCTTGGTCCTCGGGGGGGAAGAGACCCAGTACTTC.

This clonotype was observed many times. This chain links TRBV6-6 with TRBJ2-7; D is ambiguous. Germline V gene sequence: CDR1 MNHNY, CDR2 SVGAGI (reference sequence). The CDR3 is 14 residues long. V lost 2 bases to trimming and J lost 5 bases, with 13 bases between them. The CDR3 region has the DNA TGTGCCAGCAGTTACAAGGGTGTAATAAACGAGCAGTACTTC. Translating it yields CASSYKGVINEQYF.

Comment on this clonotype: A junction boundary mismatches the germline segment, possibly from a read error. The rearrangement uses TRBV5-5 and TRBJ1-5; D is possibly TRBD1 (5 bases). CDR3 length equals 13 residues. Per germline, CDR1 SGHKS and CDR2 YYEKEE (reference sequence). Written as DNA, the CDR3 is TGTGCCAGCAGCTTGACAGGATCCACACTCCAGCATTTC. It is translated as CASSLTGSTLQHF.

The genes are TRBV5-6 and TRBJ1-5; D is ambiguous. Germline lookup yields CDR1 SGHDT and CDR2 YYEEEE. Trimming pared 4 bases from V and 4 bases from J, leaving 12 bases between. CDR3 length: 14 residues. CDR3 sequence reads: CASSPTTFNQPQHF. CDR3 nucleotides: TGTGCCAGCAGCCCGACGACATTTAATCAGCCCCAGCATTTT.